Given below is one TCR beta chain in context. Its specificity is unknown. This entry belongs to a study of vaccination and CD4 T cells after COVID-19. Described treatment: roughly nine-day PBMC culture with coronavirus spike peptide pools or control peptides (ViraFEST assay). Germline V lookup: CDR1 MRHNA, CDR2 SNTAGT. V lost 6 bases and J 10 bases, leaving 18 bases between the germline ends. This CDR3 region has 13 residues. Sequence data for DNA of cultured CD4+ T cells were generated by the Oncomine TCR Beta short-read assay. TCRdb analysed the PCR reads with MiXCR anew, one entry per CDR3 protein. This sample has over 10,000 distinct CDR3 sequences, with 36% found just once.

The sample taken for sequencing was cultured CD4+ T cells from blood. This receptor was identified in a human donor with COVID-19. V gene TRBV6-4 combines with J gene TRBJ1-1, with D unresolved. Here the CDR3 DNA reads TGTGCCAGCAGGAAGTCCGCCGGCGCGGGAGCTTTCTTT. Its translation: CASRKSAGAGAFF.